This T cell receptor (beta chain) is from a study of blood T cell repertoires in COVID-19 (dated by TCRdb to the early 2020s). At the level of the whole study: Recovered participants in ImmuneRACE Cohort 3 were defined by two consecutive negative NP/OP PCR tests, clearance by a healthcare professional, or resolution of symptoms. Samples covering the acute and convalescent phases of COVID-19 were provided by collaborators in the United States, Italy and Spain. The prospective study material was composed of cDNA or gDNA derived from T cells, B-cell-depleted T cells, or PBMCs. Deeply sampled blood TCRbeta repertoires from subjects exposed to, actively infected with, or recovered from COVID-19 were included in the dataset. The repertoires were released in a freely available public database meant as a resource for research on the immune response to SARS-CoV-2. The samples were drawn from two sources: the first 160 participants of the ongoing ImmuneRACE study, and fewer than 1,500 subjects contributed by 6 global collaborators. The sample metadata nearly always contained a de-identified subject ID, COVID-19 status, age in years and sex. Where available, HLA class I and class II types were obtained from metadata supplied by the sample provider rather than from assay-based typing.

In the prospective study, participants were about 18 to 95 years old, resided in about 25 geographic areas of the United States, and were enrolled through a virtual design. In the prospective study, cohorts were assigned on the basis of participant-reported clinical history obtained from a screening survey and a study questionnaire. In the prospective study, whole blood, serum and a nasopharyngeal or oropharyngeal swab were collected from each participant by mobile phlebotomists. Participants in the prospective study had the option to provide additional blood draws and questionnaires over a roughly two-month period. Before DNA extraction, prospective study blood samples were shipped either frozen or at room temperature. V is clipped by 6 bases and J by 4 bases, and the sequence between their germline boundaries is 13 bases long. The germline V gene encodes CDR1 SNHLY and CDR2 FYNNEI. The CDR3 covers 14 residues, taking in both the cysteine and the phenylalanine. Solely the CDR3 DNA is kept, with 42 bases framed from the first base.

A word on this clone: Its cognate antigen has yet to be identified. No clone much larger than this one lies a single base away; base qualities are absent.

General study outcomes and caveats: Clinical and demographic metadata were provided uncurated, with the amount varying by source and participant.

TCRbeta CDR3 regions were amplified from genomic DNA by means of the immunoSEQ Assay, a bias-controlled multiplex PCR. In the source study's methods: Nucleated cell counts per sample were estimated from amplification of reference gene primers within the assay. To quantify the absolute abundance of each unique TCRbeta CDR3 rearrangement, sequence reads were collapsed and filtered. Productive Simpson clonality was computed per sample as the square root of Simpson's diversity index over productive rearrangements. TCRdb obtained this table from immuneACCESS and retained in-frame rearrangements with V and J assigned. These tables miss some clones; where compared with another copy, unresolved V genes account for less than half of the shortfall, and the remainder is unexplained. V, J and clone size derive from that table, while D and trimming were established from the DNA sequence. This sample holds a few hundred thousand clones; roughly 90% were observed only once. Jointly, the top ten make up roughly 3.3% of the sample.

Specimen: PBMCs or T cells enriched from blood (not recorded which). This sequence originates from a woman between 50 and 59 years old in a cohort exposed to, infected with or recovered from COVID-19 (not recorded which). In this chain, TRBV2 is recombined with TRBJ1-3, and perhaps TRBD1 as D gene, on 5 matching bases. The nucleotide sequence is TGTGCCAGCAGGAGTGGGGGGGTCGGAAACACCATATATTTT. Its protein product is CASRSGGVGNTIYF. The CDR3, completed at both ends by the reference TRBV2 and TRBJ1-3 genes, gives the full variable domain EPEVTQTPSHQVTQMGQEVILRCVPISNHLYFYWYRQILGQKVEFLVSFYNNEISEKSEIFDDQFSVERPDGSNFTLKIRSTKLEDSAMYFCASRSGGVGNTIYFGEGSWLTVV.